The rows below give T cell receptor beta chains drawn from one sample of a study of Ad26.COV2.S vaccination and SARS-CoV-2 variants. The repertoire was sequenced with immunoSEQ multiplex PCR; TCRdb's copy has only in-frame clones and lacks some. The table has hundreds of thousands of clones, around 82% seen once; the top ten hold around 7.4%. The sample consisted of peripheral blood, taken in a trial of Ad26.COV2.S vaccine versus placebo. Receptors were obtained from a person between 18 and 65 years old who received the Ad26.COV2.S COVID-19 vaccine or a placebo. Both conserved end residues are part of each CDR3. Each record gives: V gene, J gene, D gene, clone size, CDR3 protein, CDR3 DNA. D genes are given only for firm matches. The size of a clone is reported for some rows only, either as once, few or many, or as a class for expanded clones.

TRBV5-6	TRBJ1-6	NA	NA	CASSLGQIYNSPLHF	TGTGCCAGCAGCTTGGGGCAGATATATAATTCACCCCTCCACTTT
TRBV5-1	TRBJ2-5	NA	NA	CASSPGNLQETQYF	TGCGCCAGCAGCCCCGGGAACCTCCAAGAGACCCAGTACTTC
TRBV19	TRBJ2-3	TRBD2	NA	CASAGGSTDTQYF	TGTGCCAGTGCGGGGGGGAGCACAGATACGCAGTATTTT
TRBV2	TRBJ1-5	NA	many	CASSGIPMGAEKDQPQHF	TGTGCCAGCAGTGGAATCCCGATGGGAGCTGAGAAGGATCAGCCCCAGCATTTT
TRBV6-5	TRBJ1-1	NA	NA	CASSPWDGMNTEAFF	TGTGCCAGCAGTCCCTGGGACGGCATGAACACTGAAGCTTTCTTT
TRBV5-1	TRBJ2-2	NA	once	CASSGDIGGELFF	TGCGCCAGCTCAGGGGACATTGGCGGGGAGCTGTTTTTT
TRBV7-2	TRBJ2-6	NA	NA	CASSLAVSGANVLTF	TGTGCCAGCAGCTTAGCCGTCTCTGGGGCCAACGTCCTGACTTTC
TRBV15	TRBJ2-7	NA	NA	CATSGGAGVSYEQYF	TGTGCCACCAGCGGGGGAGCAGGGGTCTCCTACGAGCAGTACTTC
TRBV19	TRBJ2-2	TRBD2	NA	CASSIRNGRGTGELFF	TGTGCCAGTAGTATAAGAAACGGGAGGGGCACCGGGGAGCTGTTTTTT
TRBV27	TRBJ2-5	NA	NA	CASSLSARNQETQYF	TGTGCCAGCAGTTTATCCGCGCGTAACCAAGAGACCCAGTACTTC
TRBV11-1	TRBJ2-2	TRBD2	NA	CASSPRTSLNTGELFF	TGTGCCAGCAGCCCCAGGACTAGCTTGAACACCGGGGAGCTGTTTTTT
TRBV19	TRBJ1-2	NA	NA	CASSINRDPVGGYTF	TGTGCCAGTAGTATTAACCGGGATCCCGTGGGTGGCTACACCTTC
TRBV7-9	TRBJ2-2	NA	once	CASSLVSRGLFANTGELFF	TGTGCCAGCAGCTTAGTATCGCGGGGACTGTTCGCGAACACCGGGGAGCTGTTTTTT
TRBV28	TRBJ1-5	TRBD1	NA	CAGSGGGGNQPQHF	TGTGCCGGTTCAGGGGGCGGCGGCAATCAGCCCCAGCATTTT
TRBV5-5	TRBJ2-7	NA	NA	CASSWQGGTYEQYF	TGTGCCAGCAGCTGGCAGGGGGGTACCTACGAGCAGTACTTC
TRBV9	TRBJ2-7	TRBD1	once	CASSPRTGVYEQYF	TGTGCCAGCAGCCCCCGGACAGGGGTCTACGAGCAGTACTTC
TRBV6-5	TRBJ1-2	NA	NA	CASSYSLRDGYTF	TGTGCCAGCAGTTACTCTCTCCGGGATGGCTACACCTTC
TRBV9	TRBJ2-5	TRBD2	NA	CASSASGGEETQYF	TGTGCCAGCAGCGCTAGCGGGGGGGAAGAGACCCAGTACTTC
TRBV7-6	TRBJ1-4	NA	NA	CASSPRPGGRNEKLFF	TGTGCCAGCAGCCCCCGACCTGGAGGGAGGAATGAAAAACTGTTTTTT
TRBV5-1	TRBJ2-7	TRBD2	NA	CASSGLAGGAYEQYF	TGCGCCAGCAGCGGGCTAGCGGGGGGAGCCTACGAGCAGTACTTC
TRBV15	TRBJ1-2	NA	NA	CATSRDLRSYTF	TGTGCCACCAGCAGAGATCTAAGGAGCTACACCTTC
TRBV19	TRBJ1-5	NA	NA	CASTLTTGSNQPQHF	TGTGCCAGTACCCTAACGACAGGTAGCAATCAGCCCCAGCATTTT
TRBV5-1	TRBJ2-1	NA	many	CASSLQAGNNEQFF	TGCGCCAGCAGCTTGCAGGCGGGTAACAATGAGCAGTTCTTC
TRBV5-6	TRBJ2-7	NA	NA	CASSLATHGGEQYF	TGTGCCAGCAGCTTGGCAACCCACGGGGGTGAGCAGTACTTC
TRBV2	TRBJ2-5	TRBD2	NA	CARAGTSGGTQETQYF	TGTGCCAGAGCCGGGACTAGCGGGGGAACTCAAGAGACCCAGTACTTC
TRBV29-1	TRBJ1-2	NA	NA	CSVAAGEVSGYTF	TGCAGCGTTGCGGCAGGGGAAGTGTCTGGCTACACCTTC
TRBV12-3/TRBV12-4	TRBJ2-5	NA	NA	CASRMDYQETQYF	TGTGCCAGCAGGATGGACTACCAAGAGACCCAGTACTTC
TRBV19	TRBJ2-7	NA	NA	CASSNRRLLGIGEPYEQYF	TGTGCCAGTAGTAATCGAAGGTTGCTGGGGATTGGGGAGCCCTACGAGCAGTACTTC
TRBV7-9	TRBJ1-1	NA	NA	CASSLSSETEAFF	TGTGCCAGCAGCCTCTCATCGGAAACTGAAGCTTTCTTT
TRBV19	TRBJ1-2	TRBD1	NA	CASSMGTVVNYGYTF	TGTGCCAGTAGTATGGGGACAGTAGTTAACTATGGCTACACCTTC
TRBV4-2	TRBJ1-4	TRBD1	NA	CASSREGQGAEGEKLFF	TGTGCCAGCAGCCGCGAGGGACAGGGGGCAGAGGGTGAAAAACTGTTTTTT
TRBV2	TRBJ1-2	NA	NA	CASSEAKTARDTF	TGTGCCAGCAGTGAAGCGAAGACGGCCAGGGACACCTTC
TRBV6-5	TRBJ2-2	NA	NA	CASSLRNTGELFF	TGTGCCAGCAGTTTACGTAACACCGGGGAGCTGTTTTTT
TRBV10-1	TRBJ1-1	NA	NA	CASSSTAMNTEAFF	TGCGCCAGCAGTTCGACAGCCATGAACACTGAAGCTTTCTTT
TRBV18	TRBJ1-1	NA	NA	CASSPPGGEAFF	TGTGCCAGCTCACCACCGGGGGGTGAAGCTTTCTTT
TRBV4-1	TRBJ1-2	NA	few	CASSQAPQGSYGYTF	TGCGCCAGCAGCCAAGCCCCACAGGGTAGCTATGGCTACACCTTC
TRBV7-6	TRBJ2-5	NA	NA	CASSLLGGVGGMETQYF	TGTGCCAGCAGCTTACTGGGAGGCGTCGGGGGAATGGAGACCCAGTACTTC
TRBV28	TRBJ2-2	NA	NA	CASSLATGELFF	TGTGCCAGCAGTTTAGCCACCGGGGAGCTGTTTTTT
TRBV5-1	TRBJ2-1	NA	NA	CASSGRRTSSYNEQFF	TGCGCCAGCAGCGGGAGACGGACGAGCTCCTACAATGAGCAGTTCTTC
TRBV11-2	TRBJ2-7	NA	NA	CASSLPHGGQNF	TGTGCCAGCAGCCTGCCGCATGGGGGGCAGAACTTC
TRBV4-1	TRBJ1-1	NA	NA	CASSQNNGQGSEAFF	TGCGCCAGCAGCCAAAATAATGGGCAGGGAAGTGAAGCTTTCTTT
TRBV5-5	TRBJ1-2	NA	NA	CASSPDRNYGYTF	TGTGCCAGCAGCCCCGACAGGAACTATGGCTACACCTTC
TRBV6-5	TRBJ1-2	NA	NA	CASSYSTRDRDGYTF	TGTGCCAGCAGTTACTCAACCCGAGACCGTGATGGCTACACCTTC
TRBV10-1	TRBJ2-1	NA	NA	CASSPDSCSYNEQFF	TGCGCCAGCAGTCCTGACTCCTGCTCCTACAATGAGCAGTTCTTC
TRBV7-3	TRBJ2-1	TRBD2	NA	CASSLAGGPGNEQFF	TGTGCCAGCAGTCTAGCGGGAGGGCCGGGCAATGAGCAGTTCTTC
TRBV25-1	TRBJ2-5	NA	NA	CASSGRGAFQETQYF	TGTGCCAGCAGTGGGAGGGGCGCCTTCCAAGAGACCCAGTACTTC
TRBV7-6	TRBJ1-5	NA	few	CASSLNQGNQPQHF	TGTGCCAGCAGCCTAAATCAGGGAAATCAGCCCCAGCATTTT
TRBV5-4	TRBJ2-3	NA	once	CASSLNREDTQYF	TGTGCCAGCAGCTTGAATCGGGAAGATACGCAGTATTTT
TRBV9	TRBJ2-7	NA	NA	CASSVGLADSYEQYF	TGTGCCAGCAGCGTAGGCCTGGCCGACTCCTACGAGCAGTACTTC
TRBV27	TRBJ1-2	NA	NA	CASSLGLATNYGYTF	TGTGCCAGCAGTTTGGGGTTAGCGACTAACTATGGCTACACCTTC